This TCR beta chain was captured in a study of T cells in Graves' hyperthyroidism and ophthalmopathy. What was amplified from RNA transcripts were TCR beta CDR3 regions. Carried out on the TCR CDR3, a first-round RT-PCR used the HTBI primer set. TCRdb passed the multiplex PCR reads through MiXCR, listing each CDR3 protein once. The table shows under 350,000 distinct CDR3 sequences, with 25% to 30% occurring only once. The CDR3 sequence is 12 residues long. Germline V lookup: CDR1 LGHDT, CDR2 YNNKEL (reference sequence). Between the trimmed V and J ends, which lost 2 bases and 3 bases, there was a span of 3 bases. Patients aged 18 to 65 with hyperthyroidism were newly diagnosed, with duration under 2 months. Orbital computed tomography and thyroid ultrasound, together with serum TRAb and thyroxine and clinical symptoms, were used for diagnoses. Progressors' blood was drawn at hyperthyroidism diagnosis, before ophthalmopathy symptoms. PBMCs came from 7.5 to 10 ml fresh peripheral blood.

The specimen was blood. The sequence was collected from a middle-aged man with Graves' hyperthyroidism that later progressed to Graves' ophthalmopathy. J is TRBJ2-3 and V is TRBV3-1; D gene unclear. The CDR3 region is CASSQRTDTQYF. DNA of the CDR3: TGTGCCAGCAGCCAACGAACAGATACGCAGTATTTT.